The rows below give T cell receptor beta chains drawn from one sample of a study of cytomegalovirus exposure and HLA in healthy donors. Using immunoSEQ multiplex PCR, the repertoire was profiled, and TCRdb retains in-frame clones only, with some absent. The sample lists about 190,000 clones; over 70% were seen once. The sample was PBMCs. The receptors shown here come from a man aged 50-60 years in good health and CMV-seronegative. CDR3s include the opening cysteine and the closing phenylalanine or tryptophan. D genes are given only for firm matches. Size values are once, few and many counts, or a class for expanded clones, and some rows have none.

V	J	D	size	CDR3	DNA
TRBV5-4	TRBJ2-5	-	-	CASSSPGGRGSSQETQYF	TGTGCCAGCAGCTCCCCCGGGGGGCGGGGGAGTAGCCAAGAGACCCAGTACTTC
TRBV5-1	TRBJ1-4	TRBD1	-	CASSLNRGSEKLFF	TGCGCCAGCAGCCTCAACAGGGGTAGTGAAAAACTGTTTTTT
TRBV7-3	TRBJ1-1	TRBD1	-	CASSFSGGEGTEAFF	TGTGCCAGCAGCTTCTCAGGGGGCGAGGGCACTGAAGCTTTCTTT
TRBV9	TRBJ1-5	-	-	CASSERGTVQPQHF	TGTGCCAGCAGCGAGAGGGGGACGGTCCAGCCCCAGCATTTT
TRBV7-2	TRBJ2-7	-	-	CASSFDSSSYEQYF	TGTGCCAGCAGCTTTGACAGTAGCTCCTACGAGCAGTACTTC
TRBV7-6	TRBJ1-6	-	once	CASSLEAGRRGPLHF	TGTGCCAGCAGCTTAGAGGCAGGCCGAAGGGGTCCCCTCCACTTT
TRBV7-2	TRBJ1-2	-	-	CASSTRQHYGYTF	TGTGCCAGCAGCACCCGACAGCACTATGGCTACACCTTC
TRBV6-5	TRBJ2-7	TRBD1	once	CASTKGDREYEQYF	TGTGCCAGCACCAAGGGAGACAGGGAATACGAGCAGTACTTC
TRBV27	TRBJ2-7	TRBD1	-	CASSSAGTEYEQYF	TGTGCCAGCAGTTCTGCCGGGACAGAATACGAGCAGTACTTC
TRBV12-5	TRBJ1-5	-	-	CASGLVRDKNQPQHF	TGTGCTAGTGGTTTGGTACGGGACAAAAATCAGCCCCAGCATTTT
TRBV18	TRBJ2-1	-	-	CASSPPEGMPYNEQFF	TGTGCCAGCTCACCACCGGAGGGGATGCCCTACAATGAGCAGTTCTTC